Following are 2 T cell receptor beta chains from one sample sequenced in a study of human T cells and chemical hapten exposure. Noted time point: patch test 1, 2 weeks after DPC sensitization. Noted treatment: therapeutic diphenylcyclopropenone sensitization with weekly scalp DPC. TCRdb re-called the RACE reads with MiXCR, one entry per CDR3 protein. The top ten clones hold approximately 2.1% of a sample with over 95,000 distinct CDR3 sequences, around 11% of them seen once. Source: whole blood, taken in connection with sensitization to the hapten diphenylcyclopropenone (DPC). These receptors were collected from a middle-aged woman with alopecia areata. Some clones in this sample may be carry-over from other donors' samples.

This clonotype showed up many times. This chain uses TRBV19 with TRBJ1-5, with D possibly TRBD1 on 5 matching bases. This CDR3 is built from 14 residues. Between the trimmed V and J ends, which lost 3 bases and 7 bases, there was a span of 13 bases. Germline V gene data show CDR1 as LNHDA and CDR2 as SQIVND (reference sequence). CDR3 sequence: CASSIQGTGQPQHF. In DNA form, the CDR3 reads TGTGCCAGTAGTATCCAGGGTACGGGACAGCCCCAGCATTTT.

The chain joins TRBV18 to TRBJ2-7, with D possibly TRBD1 on 5 matching bases. V lost 2 bases, J lost 6 bases, and 5 bases lay in between. The CDR3 consists of 11 residues. Germline-derived CDR1 and CDR2 are KGHSH and LQKENI. The DNA for the CDR3 is TGTGCCAGCTCACCAGGGGCCGAGCAGTACTTC. Its translation: CASSPGAEQYF. The full variable domain, completed using reference TRBV18 and TRBJ2-7, is NAGVMQNPRHLVRRRGQEARLRCSPMKGHSHVYWYRQLPEEGLKFMVYLQKENIIDESGMPKERFSAEFPKEGPSILRIQQVVRGDSAAYFCASSPGAEQYFGPGTRLTVT.